This T cell receptor beta chain was found in a study of blood T cell repertoires in COVID-19 (dated by TCRdb to 2018 to 2021). As for the study more broadly: Samples covering the acute and convalescent phases of COVID-19 were provided by collaborators in the United States, Italy and Spain. A de-identified subject ID, COVID-19 status, age in years and sex were almost always included in the sample metadata. The dataset comprised deeply sampled blood TCRbeta repertoires from subjects exposed to, actively infected with, or recovered from COVID-19. HLA class I and class II types, where available, came from metadata supplied by the sample provider rather than from assay-based typing. Samples came from the ongoing ImmuneRACE study (first 160 participants) plus 1,254 subjects from 6 global collaborators. The repertoires were released in a freely available public database intended as a resource for research on the immune response to SARS-CoV-2. The material from the prospective study consisted of cDNA or gDNA derived from T cells, B-cell-depleted T cells, or PBMCs.

Here is what the overall study found, with its caveats: Clinical and demographic metadata were provided uncurated, with the amount varying by source and participant.

The immunoSEQ Assay, a bias-controlled multiplex PCR, was used to amplify TCRbeta CDR3 regions from genomic DNA. Per the original workflow: The number of nucleated cells in each sample was estimated from the amplification of reference gene primers within the assay. Sequence reads were collapsed and filtered to measure the absolute abundance of every unique TCRbeta CDR3 rearrangement. For each sample, productive Simpson clonality was calculated by taking the square root of Simpson's diversity index across productive rearrangements. Held by TCRdb, this immuneACCESS table contains in-frame sequences only and omits some clones. Under half of the omission traces to an unresolved V gene where checked; the cause of the rest is unknown. V and J calls and clone size follow that table, whereas D and trimming were derived from the DNA. Here the sample has about 63,000 clones; around 85% occur a single time. Roughly a fifth of the sample is held by the ten biggest clonotypes.

The germline V gene (reference sequence) sets CDR1 to LNHDA and CDR2 to SQIVND. Deletion took 5 bases off V and 1 base off J, with a span of 15 bases between the germline ends. The CDR3 numbers 16 residues from cysteine through phenylalanine. Just the 48-base CDR3 DNA is kept, in frame starting at base 1. Collaborating institutions collected whole blood in K2EDTA tubes following their own protocols. For TCRbeta analysis, collaborators shipped samples in one of three forms: frozen whole blood, isolated PBMCs, or DNA extracted from either of those sample types. With respect to this clone: Its antigen specificity is not known. Base qualities are missing; no much larger clone stands one base away.

Sequencing input: peripheral blood. The sequence is built from TRBV19 and TRBJ1-3; no D gene is confidently identified. This clonotype was sampled from an elderly woman with acute or convalescent COVID-19. The DNA sequence is given as TGTGCCAGTAGTGGGCCACGGACTCTTTCTGGAAACACCATATATTTT. It translates as CASSGPRTLSGNTIYF.